This TCR beta chain appears in the sequencing data of a study of CD8 T cells in ankylosing spondylitis. Points from the study as a whole: Researchers reportedly found disease-linked clones significantly enriched in matched ankylosing spondylitis synovial fluid. Disease-associated clonotypes exhibited CD8+ identity and were relatively infrequent in peripheral blood. Past research had described some motif variants in reactive arthritis synovial fluid and blood.

V was trimmed by 6 bases and J by 4 bases, leaving 25 bases between them. This CDR3 contains 17 residues. CDR1 is MNHNS and CDR2 is SASEGT in the germline V gene. As to this clonotype: Its antigen remains unknown.

Researchers built TCR beta libraries using quantitative 5'-RACE with molecular barcodes. TCRdb reprocessed the 5' RACE reads with MiXCR, giving one entry per CDR3 protein. The sample carries 380,000 or so distinct CDR3 sequences, roughly 20% recorded once. The gene calls are TRBV6-1 and TRBJ2-7, with unresolved D. Sequenced input: blood, either unsorted or a sorted T cell fraction (not recorded which). This receptor was identified in a male donor with ankylosing spondylitis or in good health (not recorded which). The CDR3: CASSTNPEDWTLYEQYF. CDR3 sequence (DNA): TGTGCCAGCAGCACAAATCCCGAAGACTGGACCCTATACGAGCAGTACTTC.